One and the same sample provided the 2 T cell receptor beta chains below, sequenced in a study of blood T cell repertoires in COVID-19. The method was immunoSEQ multiplex PCR; TCRdb's version includes in-frame clones alone and lacks a portion of them. There are a few hundred thousand clones in the sample; approximately 88% occur only once, and approximately 3% lies in the top ten. Sequencing was carried out using peripheral blood. These receptors were taken from a woman in her 30s with COVID-19, enrolled during active disease.

The rearrangement uses TRBV7-2 and TRBJ2-7; 8 bases line up with TRBD1. With V trimmed by 5 bases and J by 3 bases, 9 bases remained unmatched. The length of the CDR3 is 15 residues. The germline V gene has CDR1 SGHTA and CDR2 FQGNSA. The CDR3 loop is CASSPGQGLNYEQYF. The CDR3 region has the DNA TGTGCCAGCAGCCCCGGACAGGGATTAAACTACGAGCAGTACTTC.

CDR3 sequence (DNA): TGTGCCAGCAGTTTGACAGGGAATCTCTACGAGCAGTACTTC. Amino acid sequence: CASSLTGNLYEQYF. The rearrangement links TRBV27 to TRBJ2-7; 7 bases agree with TRBD1. Losses at the gene ends were 3 bases for V and 3 bases for J; bases not matched to a gene: 5. Germline V CDR1 and CDR2: MNHEY, SMNVEV (reference sequence). The CDR3 is 14 residues long.